These T cell receptor beta chains were read from a single sample in a study of neurological immune-mediated disorders. In TCRdb, the 5' RACE reads were re-called with MiXCR into one record per CDR3 protein. Of 35,000 to 50,000 distinct CDR3 sequences listed, 2.5% were seen once; the top ten hold roughly 2.3%. Sequences were obtained from PBMCs. The receptors derive from a middle-aged man with multiple sclerosis. Both conserved end residues are part of each CDR3. Rows give clone size only sometimes, using once, few, many, or a class for an expanded clone.

TRBJ2-7 | TRBV4-3 | many | CASSQGATYEQYF
TRBJ2-7 | TRBV7-7 | - | CASSLGTAKTYEQYF
TRBJ1-1 | TRBV7-9 | many | CASRTTANTEAFF
TRBJ2-5 | TRBV6-6 | many | CASSYSILQRPQETQYF
TRBJ1-2 | TRBV7-2 | many | CASSSDSNYGYTF
TRBJ1-5 | TRBV3-1 | - | CASSQEGVSNQPQNF
TRBJ1-4 | TRBV5-5 | many | CASRGIGSNEKLFF
TRBJ2-5 | TRBV12-3/TRBV12-4 | many | CASSLRQTQETQYF
TRBJ1-1 | TRBV7-6 | many | CASSLVGGQINTEAFF
TRBJ1-1 | TRBV5-1 | many | CASSVRTGGTNTEAFF
TRBJ2-1 | TRBV9 | many | CASSVGLDGVGYEQFF
TRBJ2-3 | TRBV20-1 | many | CSARRSGGFSSTDTQYF
TRBJ1-5 | TRBV7-9 | many | CASSTGTGGNQPQHF
TRBJ1-5 | TRBV7-6 | many | CASSLGGLSNQPQHF
TRBJ2-7 | TRBV7-2 | many | CASSFWGRDGEQYF
TRBJ2-5 | TRBV20-1 | many | CSARDWWTDQETQYF
TRBJ1-5 | TRBV27 | many | CASRDQPQNF
TRBJ2-1 | TRBV29-1 | many | CSVAFWAGNEQFF
TRBJ1-2 | TRBV7-2 | many | CASSQRGVGGGYGYTF
TRBJ1-1 | TRBV12-3/TRBV12-4 | many | CASIPSSFPTGFVNTEAFF
TRBJ2-2 | TRBV5-6 | many | CASSPGGGNTGELFF
TRBJ1-5 | TRBV15 | many | CATSRDRSNQPQNF
TRBJ2-5 | TRBV12-3/TRBV12-4 | many | CASSLGAGSYQETQYF
TRBJ2-2 | TRBV28 | many | CASMAGDTGELFF
TRBJ1-2 | TRBV6-5 | many | CASSYLGPSPYGYTF
TRBJ2-2 | TRBV14 | many | CASSRGTGGLEELFF
TRBJ1-2 | TRBV28 | many | CASSSGLANYGYTF
TRBJ1-2 | TRBV27 | many | CASSPRTGLDYGYTF
TRBJ1-1 | TRBV3-1 | many | CASSQTRDRLANTEAFF
TRBJ2-2 | TRBV12-3/TRBV12-4 | many | CASSPGHTGELFF
TRBJ1-1 | TRBV10-3 | many | CAISVTTTNTEAFF
TRBJ2-3 | TRBV5-6 | many | CASSTTSGPDTQYF
TRBJ2-1 | TRBV20-1 | many | CSAYDMEQFF
TRBJ1-1 | TRBV4-1 | many | CASSQWTGGTEAFF
TRBJ2-2 | TRBV12-3/TRBV12-4 | many | CALSGSYTGELFF
TRBJ1-2 | TRBV28 | many | CASSAGYYGYTF
TRBJ1-1 | TRBV5-1 | many | CASSYGENTEAFF
TRBJ1-1 | TRBV10-3 | many | CATGGPGTEAFF
TRBJ1-2 | TRBV12-3/TRBV12-4 | many | CASSSDTTNYGYTF
TRBJ1-3 | TRBV9 | many | CASSVGYSVSGNTIYF
TRBJ2-7 | TRBV6-2/TRBV6-3 | many | CASSYELGYEQYF
TRBJ2-2 | TRBV7-2 | many | CASSLGDRNTGELFF
TRBJ2-2 | TRBV11-2 | many | CASSRRGNTGELFF
TRBJ2-5 | TRBV18 | many | CASSPNGQGTQYF
TRBJ2-6 | TRBV7-2 | few | CASRVGAGAGANVLTF
TRBJ2-2 | TRBV14 | many | CASSYIAGGKTGELFF
TRBJ2-5 | TRBV2 | many | CASSLTLGVGETQYF
TRBJ2-7 | TRBV20-1 | medium-sized | CSARTGTQSYEQYF
TRBJ1-5 | TRBV7-8 | many | CASSSQGQAINQPQHF
TRBJ2-3 | TRBV6-5 | many | CASSYSTPANTDTQYF
TRBJ1-5 | TRBV6-5 | many | CASSTNRARKNQPQHF
TRBJ1-6 | TRBV6-5 | many | CASSSGTGTYSPLHF
TRBJ1-1 | TRBV5-6 | many | CASSPDLKREAFF
TRBJ2-5 | TRBV27 | many | CASSFDGQGARETQYF
TRBJ1-1 | TRBV6-5 | many | CASSYSMTGTGARLMNTEAFF
TRBJ1-6 | TRBV28 | few | CASNLSYNSPLNF